The 11 T cell receptor beta chains in this list originate from one sample, sequenced in a study of shared clonotypes between healthy human individuals. Naive CD8 cells were CD45RO-negative, positively selected for CCR7, excluding terminally differentiated effector memory CD45RA+ cells. Clones were sequenced by immunoSEQ multiplex PCR, and TCRdb holds only the in-frame ones, with some missing. This sample has about 1.9 million clones, with roughly 93% found just once. The sample comprised naive CD8+ T cells from PBMCs. Receptors were obtained from a man between 18 and 35 years old in good health. Some clones in this sample may be carry-over from other donors' samples.

The CDR3 region has the DNA TGTGCCAGCAGCATCGGGACAGATAGCAATCAGCCCCAGCATTTT. This translates into CASSIGTDSNQPQHF. The gene calls are TRBV9 and TRBJ1-5; TRBD1 matches at 7 bases. Germline assignment: CDR1 SGDLS and CDR2 YYNGEE. The CDR3 length is 15 residues. With V trimmed by 4 bases and J by 0 bases, 4 bases remained unmatched.

This sequence joins TRBV9 and TRBJ2-7; 8 bases map to TRBD1. The V gene end was trimmed by 4 bases and the J gene end by 6 bases; junction bases not matched to a gene: 12. Looked up from germline, CDR1 is SGDLS and CDR2 is YYNGEE. This CDR3 region has 15 residues. This CDR3 is CASSPRRGRASEQYF. As DNA, the CDR3 is TGTGCCAGCAGCCCCCGCAGGGGGCGAGCCAGCGAGCAGTACTTC.

The chain recombines TRBV10-3 with TRBJ2-7, with TRBD2 matching 7 bases. The CDR3 sequence is 13 residues long. Germline assignment: CDR1 ENHRY and CDR2 SYGVKD. V shed 10 bases and J 2 bases; nucleotides not matched to a gene: 8. DNA of the CDR3: TGTGCCACCAGGGACGGGGGGACCTACGAGCAGTACTTC. It is translated as CATRDGGTYEQYF.

As to this clone: Other DNA sequences within the sample encode an identical CDR3. V and J are TRBV6-6 and TRBJ1-1; D unresolved. This CDR3 contains 13 residues. The germline V gene has CDR1 MNHNY and CDR2 SVGAGI (reference sequence). Between the trimmed V and J ends, which lost 2 bases and 1 base, there was a span of 5 bases. This CDR3 is CASSYGRNTEAFF. The CDR3 DNA reads as TGTGCCAGCAGTTACGGTAGGAACACTGAAGCTTTCTTT.

CDR3 DNA sequence: TGTGCCAGCACTCGAGCCCCTCACAGGGCAACAGATACGCAGTATTTT. This translates into CASTRAPHRATDTQYF. This chain connects TRBV27 to TRBJ2-3; possible D gene TRBD1, 6 bases. Per germline, CDR1 MNHEY and CDR2 SMNVEV (reference sequence). There are 16 residues in the CDR3. V lost 7 bases to trimming and J lost 3 bases, with 20 bases between them.

This clone showed up just once. The rearrangement uses TRBV19 and TRBJ1-5; 8 bases align to TRBD1. This CDR3 is built from 20 residues. Germline V gives CDR1 LNHDA, CDR2 SQIVND (reference sequence). The V gene end was trimmed by 4 bases and the J gene end by 0 bases; junction bases not matched to a gene: 17. The CDR3 region is CASSTFGWTGSPYSNQPQHF. The CDR3, as DNA: TGTGCCAGTAGTACGTTTGGTTGGACAGGGAGTCCCTATAGCAATCAGCCCCAGCATTTT. Supplemented by reference TRBV19 and TRBJ1-5, the full variable domain reads DGGITQSPKYLFRKEGQNVTLSCEQNLNHDAMYWYRQDPGQGLRLIYYSQIVNDFQKGDIAEGYSVSREKKESFPLTVTSAQKNPTAFYLCASSTFGWTGSPYSNQPQHFGDGTRLSIL.

The rearrangement uses TRBV28 and TRBJ1-1, with a possible D match to TRBD1 (5 bases). V gave up 11 bases and J gave up 7 bases, with 17 bases separating them. The CDR3 sequence is 12 residues long. Germline-derived CDR1 and CDR2 are MDHEN and SYDVKM. Here the CDR3 reads CAGGVEGFEAFF. The CDR3 DNA reads TGTGCCGGCGGGGTCGAGGGGTTTGAAGCTTTCTTT.

The chain uses TRBV13 and TRBJ1-1, with unresolved D. The V and J ends lost 3 bases and 3 bases respectively, with 14 bases between them. The CDR3 length is 15 residues. Germline CDR1 and CDR2: PRHDT and FYEKMQ (reference sequence). CDR3 DNA sequence: TGTGCCAGCAGCTTCCAATCAGGTAGGGACACTGAAGCTTTCTTT. This gives the protein CASSFQSGRDTEAFF.

This sequence joins TRBV15 and TRBJ2-7; 7 bases agree with TRBD2. Germline V gene data show CDR1 as LNHNV and CDR2 as YYDKDF (reference sequence). CDR3 length equals 16 residues. The junction had 10 bases not matched to a gene; V was cut back by 5 bases and J by 0 bases. The CDR3 spells CATSSLELANSYEQYF. CDR3 DNA sequence: TGTGCCACCAGCTCGCTTGAACTAGCGAACTCCTACGAGCAGTACTTC.

The gene calls are TRBV28 and TRBJ1-2; D possibly corresponds to TRBD1 (5 bases). Germline assignment: CDR1 MDHEN and CDR2 SYDVKM. The V gene lost 1 base and the J gene lost 1 base, with 10 bases spanning the gap. The CDR3 length is 15 residues. The CDR3 region is CASSLSPRGNYGYTF. In nucleotides, the CDR3 is TGTGCCAGCAGTTTATCTCCGAGGGGTAACTATGGCTACACCTTC.

The rearrangement joins TRBV6-5 to TRBJ1-1; possibly TRBD1 for D (5 bases). This CDR3 has 14 amino acids. The V and J ends lost 7 bases and 1 base respectively, with 13 bases between them. CDR1 is MNHEY and CDR2 is SVGAGI in the germline V gene. The CDR3 DNA reads as TGTGCCAGCACCCCGGGGCAGGGGAACACTGAAGCTTTCTTT. Translated, it gives CASTPGQGNTEAFF.